The 13 T cell receptor beta chains below all came from one sample that was sequenced in a study of T-cell reconstitution after alpha-beta-depleted transplantation in children. Using unique molecular identifiers, the investigators prepared the TCRbeta library. TCRdb redid the calling of the PCR reads with MiXCR, one entry per CDR3 protein. The sample includes 200,000 to 250,000 distinct CDR3 sequences, more than 20% of them seen just once. Specimen: PBMCs, mostly from graft donor cells, collected 360 days after TCRalphabeta/CD19-depleted stem cell transplant. The receptors stem from a female patient aged 2-10 years who had a stem cell transplant for congenital amegakaryocytic thrombocytopenia, so the T cells may come from the graft donor.

In nucleotides, the CDR3 is TGTGCCAGCAGACCTTCAAACGCCCTAGGGCTTAACTATGGCTACACCTTC. It is translated as CASRPSNALGLNYGYTF. This rearrangement joins TRBV12-3 or TRBV12-4 to TRBJ1-2; the D is unclear. Trimming pared 6 bases from V and 1 base from J, leaving 21 bases between. The CDR3 has 17 residues.

This chain links TRBV18 with TRBJ2-7, with 14 bases fitting TRBD2. CDR1 and CDR2 (germline): KGHSH, LQKENI. The CDR3 consists of 17 residues. The J segment lost 1 base and the V segment lost 3 bases, leaving 5 bases of the junction unmatched. CDR3 DNA sequence: TGTGCCAGCTCACCGACTAGCGGGAGGGCCGGGTCCTACGAGCAGTACTTC. It is translated as CASSPTSGRAGSYEQYF. The whole variable domain, filled in from reference TRBV18 and TRBJ2-7, reads NAGVMQNPRHLVRRRGQEARLRCSPMKGHSHVYWYRQLPEEGLKFMVYLQKENIIDESGMPKERFSAEFPKEGPSILRIQQVVRGDSAAYFCASSPTSGRAGSYEQYFGPGTRLTVT.

This clonotype was seen just once. The chain couples TRBV30 to TRBJ1-1; the match to TRBD1 covers 7 bases. CDR3 length equals 13 residues. Per germline, CDR1 GTSNPN and CDR2 SVGIG (reference sequence). V gave up 7 bases and J gave up 0 bases; unmatched junction bases: 5. CDR3 nucleotide sequence: TGTGCCTTACGACAGGGAATGAACACTGAAGCTTTCTTT. This sequence encodes CALRQGMNTEAFF.

This clonotype was found many times. The gene calls are TRBV12-3 or TRBV12-4 and TRBJ2-1; D is unclear. The CDR3 contains 13 residues. V dropped 7 bases and J dropped 8 bases, with 15 bases sitting between them. The DNA for the CDR3 is TGTGCCAGCACCAGCCCCCCTACCTATGAGCAGTTCTTC. The encoded protein is CASTSPPTYEQFF.

This clonotype has ten or more counts. The chain recombines TRBV20-1 with TRBJ2-3; D not resolved. CDR3 length equals 13 residues. Trimming took 6 bases from V and 2 from J, leaving 12 bases between them. CDR1 and CDR2 from the germline V gene are DFQATT and SNEGSKA (reference sequence). CDR3 protein: CSARLHDTDTQYF. Written as DNA, the CDR3 is TGCAGTGCCCGACTCCATGACACAGATACGCAGTATTTT.

This clonotype was seen a handful of times. The chain carries TRBV7-8 and TRBJ2-5; D gene ambiguous. Deletions cut 0 bases from V and 0 bases from J, with 5 bases between. Germline values: CDR1 SGHVS, CDR2 FQNEAQ. There are 14 residues in the CDR3. The CDR3 sequence: CASSLALYQETQYF. In nucleotides, the CDR3 is TGTGCCAGCAGCTTAGCCCTGTACCAAGAGACCCAGTACTTC.

The rearrangement links TRBV5-1 to TRBJ1-4, with 8 positions matching TRBD1. Germline CDR1 SGHRS, CDR2 YFSETQ. J was trimmed by 6 bases and V by 3 bases; bases with no gene match: 10. This CDR3 comprises 16 residues. This chain's CDR3 is CASSYGSTGVDEKLFF. In nucleotides, the CDR3 is TGCGCCAGCAGCTACGGATCGACAGGGGTTGATGAAAAACTGTTTTTT.

This clonotype was recorded many times. This sequence joins TRBV20-1 and TRBJ1-5; D remains unclear. Germline loops: CDR1 DFQATT, CDR2 SNEGSKA (reference sequence). This CDR3 contains 13 residues. Between the trimmed V and J ends, which lost 3 bases and 4 bases, there was a span of 10 bases. CDR3 amino acids: CSARKSWNQPQHF. The CDR3 DNA reads TGCAGTGCTAGGAAATCTTGGAATCAGCCCCAGCATTTT.

The table lists this clonotype with many counts. The rearrangement uses TRBV20-1 and TRBJ2-7; 13 nucleotides agree with TRBD2. CDR3 length: 16 residues. Losses at the gene ends were 6 bases for V and 1 base for J; bases not matched to a gene: 9. Germline V gene sequence: CDR1 DFQATT, CDR2 SNEGSKA (reference sequence). The chain's CDR3 is CSAPRTSGGGSYEQYF. The CDR3 DNA sequence: TGCAGTGCCCCACGGACTAGCGGGGGAGGATCCTACGAGCAGTACTTC.

The chain links TRBV12-3 or TRBV12-4 to TRBJ2-3; no clear D gene. Trimming stripped 5 bases from V and 12 bases from J, with 15 bases between. The CDR3 is 12 residues long. CDR3 DNA sequence: TGTGCCAGCAGTCGACTGGACCTGGGTCAGTATTTT. Amino acid sequence: CASSRLDLGQYF.

This clonotype showed up many times. This chain links TRBV15 with TRBJ2-2, with 7 positions matching TRBD1. The V gene end was trimmed by 6 bases and the J gene end by 0 bases; junction bases not matched to a gene: 1. The CDR3 has 14 amino acids. The germline V gene encodes CDR1 LNHNV and CDR2 YYDKDF (reference sequence). The DNA for the CDR3 is TGTGCCACCAGAGGGACAGCGAACACCGGGGAGCTGTTTTTT. Translating it yields CATRGTANTGELFF. The variable domain in full, with the rest retrieved from reference TRBV15 and TRBJ2-2, is DAMVIQNPRYQVTQFGKPVTLSCSQTLNHNVMYWYQQKSSQAPKLLFHYYDKDFNNEADTPDNFQSRRPNTSFCFLDIRSPGLGDTAMYLCATRGTANTGELFFGEGSRLTVL.

This clonotype was observed once. The chain links TRBV7-3 to TRBJ2-1; D not certain. The CDR3 length is 16 residues. V lost 2 bases to trimming and J lost 0 bases, with 11 bases between them. Germline CDR1 SGHTA, CDR2 FQGTGA. Here the CDR3 DNA reads TGTGCCAGCAGCTTAGTTAGACTCGACTCCTACAATGAGCAGTTCTTC. Residues: CASSLVRLDSYNEQFF.

Concerning this clonotype: A much more abundant neighbour one base away suggests this may be a read error. V is TRBV4-1 and J is TRBJ2-1; the D call may be TRBD1 or TRBD2 (5 bases each). CDR1 and CDR2 (germline): MGHRA, YSYEKL. Trimming left V 7 bases short and J 8 bases short, with 21 bases between. This CDR3 is 15 amino acids long. CDR3 coding DNA: TGCGCCAGCAACCGAGCATCGTTGGGGGAAGATGAGCAGTTCTTC. Translation gives CASNRASLGEDEQFF.